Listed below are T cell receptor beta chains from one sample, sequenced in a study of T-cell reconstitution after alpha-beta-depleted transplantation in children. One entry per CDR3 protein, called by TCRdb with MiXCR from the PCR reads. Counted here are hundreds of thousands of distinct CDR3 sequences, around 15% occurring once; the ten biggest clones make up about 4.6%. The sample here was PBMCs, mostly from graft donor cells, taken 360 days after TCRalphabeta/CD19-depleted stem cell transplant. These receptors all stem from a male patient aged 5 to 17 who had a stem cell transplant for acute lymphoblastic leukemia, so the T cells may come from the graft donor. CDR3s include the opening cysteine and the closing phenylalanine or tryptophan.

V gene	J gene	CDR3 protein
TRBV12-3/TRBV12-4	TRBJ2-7	CASSWTRFGWGEQYF
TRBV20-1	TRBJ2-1	CSARDRGGEFYNEQFF
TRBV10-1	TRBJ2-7	CASSETRNYEQYF
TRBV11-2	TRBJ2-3	CASSLGLAGGSLPGDTQYF
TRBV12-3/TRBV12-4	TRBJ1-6	CASSLGQGWYNSPLHF
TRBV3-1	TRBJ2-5	CASSRQLGLAKETQYF
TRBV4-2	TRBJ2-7	CASSQDVLRGVGQYF
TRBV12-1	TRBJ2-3	CASSFADGESTDTQYF
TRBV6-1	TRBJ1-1	CASTISEGGPGEAFF
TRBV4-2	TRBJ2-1	CASSQDATRGYNEQFF
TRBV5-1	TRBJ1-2	CASSPGHPGYTF
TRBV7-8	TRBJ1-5	CASSPQTTPGFNQPQHF
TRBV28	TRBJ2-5	CASSLSYFKETQYF
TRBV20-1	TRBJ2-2	CSARNGQGVNTGELFF
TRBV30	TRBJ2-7	CAWSTGESYEQYF
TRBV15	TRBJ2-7	CATSRLMVSYEQYF
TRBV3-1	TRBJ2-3	CASSQETDRRDTQYF
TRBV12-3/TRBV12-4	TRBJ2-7	CASGGVISYEQYF
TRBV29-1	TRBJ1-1	CSVRTSGTEAFF
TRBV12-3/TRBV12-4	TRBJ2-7	CASSAGGGPYEQYF
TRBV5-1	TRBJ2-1	CASTHGTGVQHEQFF
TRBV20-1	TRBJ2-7	CSAPSYGVEQYF
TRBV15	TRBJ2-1	CATSRGVAGTYNEQFF
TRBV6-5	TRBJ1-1	CASSYSGQGDTEAFF
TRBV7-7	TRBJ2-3	CASSLANSGVDTQYF
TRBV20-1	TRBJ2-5	CCARDSGLAGGLQETQYF
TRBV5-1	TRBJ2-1	CASSLAIAGGSYNEQFF
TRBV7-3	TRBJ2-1	CASSLGAGGGVDEQFF
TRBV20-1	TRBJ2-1	CSAPTGTVYNEQFF
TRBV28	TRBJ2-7	CASSLAGEFHEQYF
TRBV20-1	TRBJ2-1	CSARGLLGGKFF
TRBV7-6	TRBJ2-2	CASCTMGGGFENTGELFF
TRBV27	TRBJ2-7	CASSSRDVGEQYF
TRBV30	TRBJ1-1	CAWCTGQGLNTEAFF
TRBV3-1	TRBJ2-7	CASSQQGKGYEQYF
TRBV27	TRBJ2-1	CASSFNGRDTEQFF
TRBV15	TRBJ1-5	CATSREGRGKPQHF
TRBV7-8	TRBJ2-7	CASSLESSGGPYEQYF
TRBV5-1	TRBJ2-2	CASRIRRTGFLTGELFF
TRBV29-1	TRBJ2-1	CSVEIPGLAENEQFF
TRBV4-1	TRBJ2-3	CASSTLGPQYF
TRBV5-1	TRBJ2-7	CASSFTGDARHEQYF
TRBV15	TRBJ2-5	CATSRGDRGFGQETQYF
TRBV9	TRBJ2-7	CASSGPLTGAGYEQYF
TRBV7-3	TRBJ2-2	CASSSDYGGELFF
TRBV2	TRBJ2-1	CASSDMPLLFYNEQFF
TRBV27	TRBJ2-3	CASRPFRAGGPDTQYF
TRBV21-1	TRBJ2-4	CASSIPNGDSKNVQYF
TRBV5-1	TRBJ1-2	CASSHVGSDGYTF
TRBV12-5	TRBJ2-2	CASGSSTGELFF
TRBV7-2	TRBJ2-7	CASSRNSGSGYEQYF
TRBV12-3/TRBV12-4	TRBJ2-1	CASSLVGNPYNEQFF